Listed below are T cell receptor beta chains from one sample, sequenced in a study of blood T cell repertoires in COVID-19. Clones were read by immunoSEQ multiplex PCR, and TCRdb kept only the in-frame ones, dropping some. The table lists hundreds of thousands of clones, 83% of them singletons. The sequencing input was peripheral blood. The receptors stem from a woman in her forties with active or convalescent COVID-19. Each CDR3 is given with its conserved first and last residue. Each record gives: CDR3 length, D gene, V gene, J gene, clone size, CDR3 DNA, CDR3 protein. D genes are given only for firm matches. Not every row has a clone size; where given, it reads once, few, many or a size class.

length: 14; D: -; V: TRBV7-2; J: TRBJ1-3; size: few; DNA: TGTGCCAGCAGCTTAGTATCCTCTGGAAACACCATATATTTT; CDR3: CASSLVSSGNTIYF
length: 14; D: -; V: TRBV10-3; J: TRBJ1-4; size: -; DNA: TGTGCCATCAGTGAGTCGGACAATAATGAAAAACTGTTTTTT; CDR3: CAISESDNNEKLFF
length: 13; D: -; V: TRBV7-9; J: TRBJ1-1; size: -; DNA: TGTGCCAGCAGCGCCACCAGTAACACTGAAGCTTTCTTT; CDR3: CASSATSNTEAFF
length: 15; D: -; V: TRBV21-1; J: TRBJ2-7; size: -; DNA: TGTGCCAGCAGCAAAATCTCCGAGGACAGTAACGAGCAGTACTTC; CDR3: CASSKISEDSNEQYF
length: 17; D: TRBD1; V: TRBV6-2/TRBV6-3; J: TRBJ1-1; size: once; DNA: TGTGCCAGCAGTTACTGGATTCATACAGGGGATAACACTGAAGCTTTCTTT; CDR3: CASSYWIHTGDNTEAFF
length: 15; D: TRBD1; V: TRBV24-1; J: TRBJ2-5; size: -; DNA: TGTGCCACCAGTGAACCGGGACAGGGTCAAGAGACCCAGTACTTC; CDR3: CATSEPGQGQETQYF
length: 16; D: -; V: TRBV15; J: TRBJ1-1; size: few; DNA: TGTGCCACCAGCAGAGAAGCCGGAGGGATGAACACTGAAGCTTTCTTT; CDR3: CATSREAGGMNTEAFF
length: 13; D: -; V: TRBV15; J: TRBJ1-4; size: once; DNA: TGTGCCACCAGCGTACACAGGAATGAAAAACTGTTTTTT; CDR3: CATSVHRNEKLFF
length: 15; D: TRBD1; V: TRBV5-8; J: TRBJ1-2; size: -; DNA: TGTGCCAGCAGCTCCCCGGGACAGGGGAACTATGGCTACACCTTC; CDR3: CASSSPGQGNYGYTF
length: 19; D: TRBD2; V: TRBV5-1; J: TRBJ2-3; size: once; DNA: TGCGCCAGCAGCTTGGAGGGTAGCGGGGGGGCCGGGGGCACAGATACGCAGTATTTT; CDR3: CASSLEGSGGAGGTDTQYF
length: 15; D: -; V: TRBV24-1; J: TRBJ1-5; size: -; DNA: TGTGCCACCAGTGATCGTGCGGAGAAAGATCAGCCCCAGCATTTT; CDR3: CATSDRAEKDQPQHF
length: 19; D: TRBD2; V: TRBV28; J: TRBJ2-1; size: -; DNA: TGTGCCAGCAGTTTGCCCCTTATGACTAGCGGTGGATCCTACAATGAGCAGTTCTTC; CDR3: CASSLPLMTSGGSYNEQFF
length: 14; D: -; V: TRBV7-9; J: TRBJ2-7; size: -; DNA: TGTGCCAGCAGCTTGGGGGCGGTCGATTTTTTGGCGAACTTC; CDR3: CASSLGAVDFLANF
length: 13; D: -; V: TRBV4-1; J: TRBJ1-2; size: -; DNA: TGCGCCAGCAGGGCGGAACAGGGCCATGGCTACACCTTC; CDR3: CASRAEQGHGYTF
length: 17; D: TRBD1; V: TRBV27; J: TRBJ2-7; size: -; DNA: TGTGCCAGCAGTCAGGTAGGGACAGGGGGCCCCTCCTACGAGCAGTACTTC; CDR3: CASSQVGTGGPSYEQYF
length: 15; D: -; V: TRBV27; J: TRBJ1-1; size: -; DNA: TGTGCCAGCAAGGGGGGCGCGGGGGAAAACACTGAAGCTTTCTTT; CDR3: CASKGGAGENTEAFF
length: 15; D: TRBD2; V: TRBV7-2; J: TRBJ2-7; size: -; DNA: TGTGCCAGCAGCCCCAGCGGGGGTAGCTCCTACGAGCAGTACTTC; CDR3: CASSPSGGSSYEQYF
length: 18; D: TRBD2; V: TRBV5-5; J: TRBJ2-4; size: -; DNA: TGTGCCAGCAGCTTGGAATTACTAGCGGGAGAAGCCAAAAACATTCAGTACTTC; CDR3: CASSLELLAGEAKNIQYF
length: 17; D: TRBD2; V: TRBV19; J: TRBJ2-7; size: -; DNA: TGTGCCAGTAGGCACAAACCTCTAGCGGGAGGCGCCTACGAGCAGTACTTC; CDR3: CASRHKPLAGGAYEQYF
length: 14; D: TRBD1; V: TRBV24-1; J: TRBJ1-2; size: -; DNA: TGTGCCACCAGTGAGACCCAGGGGGACTATGGCTACACCTTC; CDR3: CATSETQGDYGYTF
length: 15; D: -; V: TRBV5-1; J: TRBJ2-1; size: -; DNA: TGCGCCAGCAGCCTCGGCTCTAGCTCCTACAATGAGCAGTTCTTC; CDR3: CASSLGSSSYNEQFF
length: 15; D: -; V: TRBV5-1; J: TRBJ2-1; size: few; DNA: TGCGCCAGCAGTCTAGAGGATTCGGTTTACAATGAGCAGTTCTTC; CDR3: CASSLEDSVYNEQFF
length: 16; D: -; V: TRBV7-8; J: TRBJ1-5; size: -; DNA: TGTGCCAGCAGCTTGGGGGGAGGGGCGGACAATCAGCCCCAGCATTTT; CDR3: CASSLGGGADNQPQHF
length: 12; D: TRBD1; V: TRBV29-1; J: TRBJ1-1; size: -; DNA: TGCAGCGTTGGGACAGGATGGACTGAAGCTTTCTTT; CDR3: CSVGTGWTEAFF
length: 16; D: TRBD1; V: TRBV6-5; J: TRBJ1-4; size: -; DNA: TGTGCCAGCAGTTACTCTTTTGGACAGGGGGGAGAAAAACTGTTTTTT; CDR3: CASSYSFGQGGEKLFF
length: 14; D: -; V: TRBV21-1; J: TRBJ2-1; size: once; DNA: TGTGCCAGCAGCCCACAGACCCCCTACAATGAGCAGTTCTTC; CDR3: CASSPQTPYNEQFF
length: 14; D: -; V: TRBV19; J: TRBJ1-6; size: few; DNA: TGTGCCAGTAGTATCAGTCAGATTAATTCACCCCTCCACTTT; CDR3: CASSISQINSPLHF
length: 15; D: -; V: TRBV7-2; J: TRBJ1-1; size: -; DNA: TGTGCTGTTACCGCTAATCGGGGTATGGGGACTGAAGCTTTCTTT; CDR3: CAVTANRGMGTEAFF
length: 13; D: -; V: TRBV12-3/TRBV12-4; J: TRBJ1-1; size: -; DNA: TGTGCCAGCATCAATGCAGGGATCACTGAAGCTTTCTTT; CDR3: CASINAGITEAFF
length: 15; D: TRBD1; V: TRBV11-3; J: TRBJ1-2; size: -; DNA: TGTGCCAGCAGCTTAGATCCCGGGACAGGGGACGGCTACACCTTC; CDR3: CASSLDPGTGDGYTF
length: 13; D: TRBD1; V: TRBV6-5; J: TRBJ1-3; size: -; DNA: TGTGCCAGCAGCGACAGGGTTCTTAACACCATATATTTT; CDR3: CASSDRVLNTIYF
length: 15; D: -; V: TRBV11-3; J: TRBJ1-1; size: -; DNA: TGTGCCAGCAGCCCAACGGGTCAGAGCGTCAATGAAGCTTTCTTT; CDR3: CASSPTGQSVNEAFF
length: 17; D: TRBD1; V: TRBV5-1; J: TRBJ2-2; size: -; DNA: TGCGCCAGCAGCAAGGGACAGGGGGCGCAGTTCACCGGGGAGCTGTTTTTT; CDR3: CASSKGQGAQFTGELFF
length: 14; D: TRBD2; V: TRBV30; J: TRBJ2-1; size: -; DNA: TGTGCCTGGAGTTATAGCGGGAGGGCCCATGAGCAGTTCTTC; CDR3: CAWSYSGRAHEQFF
length: 16; D: -; V: TRBV9; J: TRBJ2-2; size: -; DNA: TGTGCCAGCAGCGTGGAGAAGAAAAGTTGGACCGGGGAGCTGTTTTTT; CDR3: CASSVEKKSWTGELFF
length: 13; D: TRBD1; V: TRBV3-1/TRBV3-2; J: TRBJ2-5; size: -; DNA: TGTGCCAGCAGGGACAGGGGGGGGGAGACCCAGTACTTC; CDR3: CASRDRGGETQYF
length: 16; D: -; V: TRBV28; J: TRBJ1-5; size: -; DNA: TGTGCCAGCCATAGAGGAGGGAAAAACAGCAATCAGCCCCAGCATTTT; CDR3: CASHRGGKNSNQPQHF
length: 17; D: TRBD1; V: TRBV5-6; J: TRBJ1-5; size: -; DNA: TGTGCCAGCAGCTTAACAGGGGGCGAAACTAGCAATCAGCCCCAGCATTTT; CDR3: CASSLTGGETSNQPQHF
length: 18; D: TRBD2; V: TRBV24-1; J: TRBJ2-1; size: -; DNA: TGTGCCACCAGTGATTTGGCGGGGGGGCGACCGTCCTACAATGAGCAGTTCTTC; CDR3: CATSDLAGGRPSYNEQFF
length: 15; D: TRBD1; V: TRBV19; J: TRBJ1-3; size: -; DNA: TGTGCCAGTAGTAGTGGACAGGGCTCTGGAAACACCATATATTTT; CDR3: CASSSGQGSGNTIYF
length: 16; D: -; V: TRBV4-1; J: TRBJ1-6; size: few; DNA: TGCGCCAGCAGCCAAGACGGAGGGATTGGGCACTCACCCCTCCACTTT; CDR3: CASSQDGGIGHSPLHF
length: 16; D: TRBD1; V: TRBV28; J: TRBJ2-1; size: -; DNA: TGTGCCAGCAGTTTTTCCGGGACAGGGTCGAACAATGAGCAGTTCTTC; CDR3: CASSFSGTGSNNEQFF
length: 14; D: TRBD2; V: TRBV11-2; J: TRBJ2-7; size: -; DNA: TGTGCCAGCAAACGGGGGAGGGATGCCTACGAGCAGTACTTC; CDR3: CASKRGRDAYEQYF
length: 14; D: TRBD1; V: TRBV10-3; J: TRBJ2-1; size: once; DNA: TGTGCCATCATGGGGACAGGTGCCTACAATGAGCAGTTCTTC; CDR3: CAIMGTGAYNEQFF
length: 16; D: -; V: TRBV3-1/TRBV3-2; J: TRBJ1-5; size: -; DNA: TGTGCCAGCAGCCAAGGTGGTCTAGATAGCAATCAGCCCCAGCATTTT; CDR3: CASSQGGLDSNQPQHF
length: 14; D: TRBD1; V: TRBV19; J: TRBJ2-7; size: -; DNA: TGTGCCAGTAGGAATACAGGGGCCACCTACGAGCAGTACTTC; CDR3: CASRNTGATYEQYF
length: 15; D: -; V: TRBV6-5; J: TRBJ1-3; size: -; DNA: TGTGCCAGCAGCCGCCGGGCGGGAACTGGAAACACCATATATTTT; CDR3: CASSRRAGTGNTIYF
length: 14; D: -; V: TRBV7-9; J: TRBJ2-2; size: -; DNA: TGTGCCAGCAGCGGGACTGCCTCGGACGGGGAGCTGTTTTTT; CDR3: CASSGTASDGELFF
length: 15; D: TRBD2; V: TRBV2; J: TRBJ2-5; size: -; DNA: TGTGCCAGCAGTGACCTAGCGGGCGGAGGAGAGACCCAGTACTTC; CDR3: CASSDLAGGGETQYF
length: 15; D: TRBD2; V: TRBV5-4; J: TRBJ2-7; size: many; DNA: TGTGCCAGCAGCTTGGGTGTGGGAGGGTCCTACGAGCAGTACTTC; CDR3: CASSLGVGGSYEQYF
length: 12; D: TRBD1; V: TRBV30; J: TRBJ1-2; size: once; DNA: TGTGCCGTCCTGGAGGGGGCGCGCGGCTACACCTTC; CDR3: CAVLEGARGYTF
length: 15; D: -; V: TRBV5-6; J: TRBJ2-6; size: -; DNA: TGTGCCAGCAGCCGAGGGCTCTCTGGGGCCAACGTCCTGACTTTC; CDR3: CASSRGLSGANVLTF
length: 16; D: TRBD1; V: TRBV25-1; J: TRBJ2-7; size: -; DNA: TGTGCCAGCAGTGAATTAAGCGGCAGGGGGAGCCACGAGCAGTACTTC; CDR3: CASSELSGRGSHEQYF
length: 14; D: TRBD1; V: TRBV29-1; J: TRBJ1-1; size: -; DNA: TGCAGCGTTGATGGTGGGACAGGGGCGACCCGTGCTTTCTTT; CDR3: CSVDGGTGATRAFF
length: 14; D: -; V: TRBV15; J: TRBJ1-3; size: -; DNA: TGTGCCACCAGCAGTCCCAGCTCTGGAAACACCATATATTTT; CDR3: CATSSPSSGNTIYF
length: 15; D: TRBD1; V: TRBV2; J: TRBJ2-1; size: -; DNA: TGTGCCAGCAGTAGAGACAGGGAAAGGGTAAATGAGCAGTTCTTC; CDR3: CASSRDRERVNEQFF
length: 11; D: -; V: TRBV12-3/TRBV12-4; J: TRBJ2-3; size: -; DNA: TGTGCCAGCCTTCTTTCAGATACGCAGTATTTT; CDR3: CASLLSDTQYF
length: 19; D: TRBD1; V: TRBV24-1; J: TRBJ2-7; size: -; DNA: TGTGCCACCAGTGATTTAGGGACAGAGGGCCGTAATGTGACCCACGAGCAGTACTTC; CDR3: CATSDLGTEGRNVTHEQYF
length: 14; D: -; V: TRBV19; J: TRBJ1-1; size: few; DNA: TGTGCCAGTACCGTCAGGGGTGGGAACACTGAAGCTTTCTTT; CDR3: CASTVRGGNTEAFF
length: 12; D: -; V: TRBV7-3; J: TRBJ2-5; size: once; DNA: TGTGCCAGCAGCCCAGGGTTGGAGACCCAGTACTTC; CDR3: CASSPGLETQYF